This T cell receptor (beta chain) derives from a study of blood T cells in healthy people across ages. Through a sample-barcoded 5' primer and a J-beta primer mix, a second PCR was run for roughly 6 to 11 cycles. A template-switch adaptor with 12 random nucleotides tagged each cDNA molecule. MiXCR was run by TCRdb on the 5' RACE reads, yielding one entry per CDR3 protein. The table lists 1.4 million or so distinct CDR3 sequences, under 55% of them singletons, with roughly 3.7% in the top ten. CDR1 is LGHDT, CDR2 YNNKEL, per germline (reference sequence). The CDR3 is made up of 15 amino acids. V lost 1 base, J lost 6 bases, and 13 bases lay in between.

The V call is TRBV3-1, the J call TRBJ1-5; D not certain. This sequence was found in a young woman in good health. Sample: blood. In DNA form, the CDR3 reads TGTGCCAGCAGCCAAGGCCAAGGGATTGGTCAGCCCCAGCATTTT. Its translation: CASSQGQGIGQPQHF. Filled out from reference TRBV3-1 and TRBJ1-5, the complete variable domain reads DTAVSQTPKYLVTQMGNDKSIKCEQNLGHDTMYWYKQDSKKFLKIMFSYNNKELIINETVPNRFSPKSPDKAHLNLHINSLELGDSAVYFCASSQGQGIGQPQHFGDGTRLSIL.